Below, one TCR beta chain is given with its context. The antigen is not known. V dropped 11 bases and J dropped 5 bases, with 10 bases sitting between them. Germline-derived CDR1 and CDR2 are ENHRY and SYGVKD. The CDR3 runs 12 residues. This specimen belongs to a study of T cells in Graves' hyperthyroidism and ophthalmopathy. Regions amplified from RNA transcripts were the TCR beta CDR3 regions. HTBI primers were the set used in a first-round RT-PCR of the TCR CDR3. One entry per CDR3 protein results from TCRdb running MiXCR on the multiplex PCR reads. Altogether roughly 400,000 distinct CDR3 sequences are present, more than 15% being singletons, with the ten largest covering around a quarter. General study points: Ophthalmopathy was identified by the model a median around 6.9 months ahead of onset. Most thyroid clonotypes with frequency above 0.001 were detected in blood.

Newly diagnosed patients aged 18 to 65 had hyperthyroidism of under 2 months' duration. Lactation, pregnancy, other autoimmune disease or uncontrolled infection led to exclusion of patients. This sequence originates from a woman aged 18-29 years with Graves' hyperthyroidism that later progressed to Graves' ophthalmopathy. The material sequenced was blood. V gene TRBV10-3 combines with J gene TRBJ1-6; no reliable D call. CDR3 amino acids: CAAGEDNSPLHF. Written as DNA, the CDR3 is TGTGCCGCCGGGGAAGATAATTCACCCCTCCACTTT.